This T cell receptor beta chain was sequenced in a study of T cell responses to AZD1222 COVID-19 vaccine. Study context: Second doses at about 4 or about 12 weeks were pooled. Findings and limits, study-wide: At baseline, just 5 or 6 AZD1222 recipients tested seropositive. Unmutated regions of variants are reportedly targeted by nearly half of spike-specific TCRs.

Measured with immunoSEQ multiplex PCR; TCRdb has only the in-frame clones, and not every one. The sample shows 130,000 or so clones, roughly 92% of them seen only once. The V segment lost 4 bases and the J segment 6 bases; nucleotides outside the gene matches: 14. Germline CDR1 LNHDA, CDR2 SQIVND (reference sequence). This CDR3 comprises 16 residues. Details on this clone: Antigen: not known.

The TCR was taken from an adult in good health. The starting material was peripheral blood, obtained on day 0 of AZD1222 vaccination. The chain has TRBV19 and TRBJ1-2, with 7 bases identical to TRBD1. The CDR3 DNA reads TGTGCCAGTAGTAACCTACAGGGGCGAACTAAGAATGGCTACACCTTC. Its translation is CASSNLQGRTKNGYTF.